A selection of T cell receptor beta chains follows, all from one sample in a study of technical replicates of blood from a handful of donors. The protocol was immunoSEQ multiplex PCR, while the TCRdb copy is restricted to in-frame clones and leaves out a portion. The table includes approximately 69,000 clones, approximately 97% detected once. Sequencing was done on a sample of T cells isolated from PBMCs. Receptors originate from a human donor in good health. Each CDR3 is given with its conserved first and last residue. Fields, in order: CDR3 DNA, CDR3 protein, J gene, D gene, V gene, clone size. A D gene is named only where the DNA matches it firmly. Not every row has a clone size; where given, it reads once, few, many or a size class.

DNA: TGTGCCAGCATCGGAGCCAGGGGGCCCTACAATGAGCAGTTCTTC
CDR3: CASIGARGPYNEQFF
J: TRBJ2-1
D: TRBD1
V: TRBV5-6
size: NA

DNA: TGCGCCAGCAGCTTGAGCTGGTCCTCGAGCGAAAAACTGTTTTTT
CDR3: CASSLSWSSSEKLFF
J: TRBJ1-4
D: NA
V: TRBV5-1
size: NA

DNA: TGTGCCAGCAGCCCAAGACTAGCGGCCCCTTTAGCCAAAAACATTCAGTACTTC
CDR3: CASSPRLAAPLAKNIQYF
J: TRBJ2-4
D: TRBD2
V: TRBV7-9
size: NA

DNA: TGTGCCAGCAGCTTCCTAGAGTATGAGCAGTACTTC
CDR3: CASSFLEYEQYF
J: TRBJ2-7
D: NA
V: TRBV7-9
size: NA

DNA: TGCGCCAGCAGCTTGGATCCGGGACAGGCAAAGGATGAAAAACTGTTTTTT
CDR3: CASSLDPGQAKDEKLFF
J: TRBJ1-4
D: TRBD1
V: TRBV5-1
size: NA

DNA: TGTGCCAGCAGTCACCGGGACAGGGAGTCCTACAATGAGCAGTTCTTC
CDR3: CASSHRDRESYNEQFF
J: TRBJ2-1
D: TRBD1
V: TRBV6-6
size: NA

DNA: TGTGCCAGCAGTGAGTCAGGGGGCCTTGGAAACACCATATATTTT
CDR3: CASSESGGLGNTIYF
J: TRBJ1-3
D: TRBD1
V: TRBV6-1
size: NA

DNA: TGCGCCAGCAGTACCGGGACAGAGTATGGCTACACCTTC
CDR3: CASSTGTEYGYTF
J: TRBJ1-2
D: TRBD1
V: TRBV10-2
size: once

DNA: TGCGCCAGCAGCCGAGGACAACAGGGGAACACTGAAGCTTTCTTT
CDR3: CASSRGQQGNTEAFF
J: TRBJ1-1
D: NA
V: TRBV4-1
size: NA

DNA: TGTGCCAGCAGCTTACTACCCCAGGGTAGTGGCTATGGCTACACCTTC
CDR3: CASSLLPQGSGYGYTF
J: TRBJ1-2
D: NA
V: TRBV7-9
size: NA

DNA: TGTGCCAGCAGTGACTCCGTCGGGGGCTACACCTTC
CDR3: CASSDSVGGYTF
J: TRBJ1-2
D: NA
V: TRBV6-4
size: NA

DNA: TGTGCCAGCAGCTTAGGGACAGCGGATGAAAAACTGTTTTTT
CDR3: CASSLGTADEKLFF
J: TRBJ1-4
D: NA
V: TRBV7-9
size: NA

DNA: TGTGCCAGCAGTACCTATCCCGGGACTGGACTGAGCTCCTACAATGAGCAGTTCTTC
CDR3: CASSTYPGTGLSSYNEQFF
J: TRBJ2-1
D: NA
V: TRBV28
size: NA

DNA: TGTGCCAGCAGTGAAACCCGACTGAACTATCAGCCCCAGCATTTT
CDR3: CASSETRLNYQPQHF
J: TRBJ1-5
D: NA
V: TRBV2
size: NA

DNA: TGTGCAAGTCGCTTATTACAGGGTCCCTATGTACAGCCCCAGCATTTT
CDR3: CASRLLQGPYVQPQHF
J: TRBJ1-5
D: NA
V: TRBV12-2
size: NA

DNA: TGCGCCAGCAGCTCCACTAGCGGGGGCTTCCAAGAGACCCAGTACTTC
CDR3: CASSSTSGGFQETQYF
J: TRBJ2-5
D: TRBD2
V: TRBV5-1
size: NA

DNA: TGTGCCAGCAGTTACCAGGGGCAGTACTATGGCTACACCTTC
CDR3: CASSYQGQYYGYTF
J: TRBJ1-2
D: NA
V: TRBV6-6
size: NA

DNA: TGTGCCAGCAGCTCGACCAACAGGGATTTCTACGAGCAGTACTTC
CDR3: CASSSTNRDFYEQYF
J: TRBJ2-7
D: NA
V: TRBV7-9
size: NA

DNA: TGTGCCAGCAGCTTAGGAGGGAAGGAGGTTCTCACCGGGGAGCTGTTTTTT
CDR3: CASSLGGKEVLTGELFF
J: TRBJ2-2
D: NA
V: TRBV7-2
size: NA

DNA: TGCGCCAGCAGCCCGGGACAGCTGAACACTGAAGCTTTCTTT
CDR3: CASSPGQLNTEAFF
J: TRBJ1-1
D: TRBD1
V: TRBV4-1
size: NA

DNA: TGTGCCAGCAGTTTCTCCGTAAACTATGGCTACACCTTC
CDR3: CASSFSVNYGYTF
J: TRBJ1-2
D: NA
V: TRBV27
size: NA

DNA: TGTGCCAGCAGCTTCCGAGGATTCCGAACTGAAGCTTTCTTT
CDR3: CASSFRGFRTEAFF
J: TRBJ1-1
D: NA
V: TRBV13
size: NA

DNA: TGTGCCAGCAGCCAGACTATTTTAAGCACAGATACGCAGTATTTT
CDR3: CASSQTILSTDTQYF
J: TRBJ2-3
D: NA
V: TRBV5-4
size: once